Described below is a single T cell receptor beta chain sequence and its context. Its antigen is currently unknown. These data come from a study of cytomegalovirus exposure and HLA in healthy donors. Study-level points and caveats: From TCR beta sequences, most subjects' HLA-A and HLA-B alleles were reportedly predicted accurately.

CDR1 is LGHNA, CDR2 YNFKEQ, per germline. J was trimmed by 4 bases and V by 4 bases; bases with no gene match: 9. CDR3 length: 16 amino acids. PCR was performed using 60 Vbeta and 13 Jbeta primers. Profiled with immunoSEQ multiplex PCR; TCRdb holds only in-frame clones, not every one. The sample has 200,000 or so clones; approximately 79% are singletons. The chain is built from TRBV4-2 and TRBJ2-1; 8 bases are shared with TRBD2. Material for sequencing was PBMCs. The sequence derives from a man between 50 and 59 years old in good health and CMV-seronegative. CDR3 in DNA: TGTGCCAGCAGCCTGGGGTCGGGCGGGAGGTACAATGAGCAGTTCTTC. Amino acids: CASSLGSGGRYNEQFF.